This passage covers 12 T cell receptor beta chains from one sample sequenced in a study of metastatic and nonmetastatic thyroid tumors. Each patient came to thyroid surgery without any prior treatment (of any kind). TCRdb recomputed clones from the PCR reads via MiXCR. This sample yields over 45,000 clones, of which approximately 20% are seen a single time; about 4% belongs to the top ten. The specimen sequenced was blood. The receptors here all came from a male donor with papillary thyroid cancer or a benign thyroid nodule (not recorded which). Some clones in this sample may be carry-over from other donors' samples.

This clone was detected ten times or more. V is TRBV7-9 and J is TRBJ2-6; D remains unclear. Per germline, CDR1 SEHNR and CDR2 FQNEAQ (reference sequence). V lost 5 bases, J lost 0 bases, and 8 bases lay in between. This CDR3 contains 15 residues. Here the CDR3 reads CASSPTTSGANVLTF. CDR3 DNA: TGTGCCAGCAGCCCAACGACCTCTGGGGCCAACGTCCTGACTTTC.

This clone occurred once. The chain combines TRBV9 with TRBJ1-2, with TRBD1 matching 10 bases. The ends lost 4 bases at V and 3 bases at J; junction bases unmatched: 6. The germline V gene has CDR1 SGDLS and CDR2 YYNGEE. The CDR3 is 15 residues long. CDR3 region: CASSLGTGVDYGYTF. CDR3 bases: TGTGCCAGCAGCCTGGGGACAGGGGTGGACTATGGCTACACCTTC.

This clone occurred once. The rearrangement joins TRBV7-6 to TRBJ1-3; no clear D gene. Germline loops: CDR1 SGHVS, CDR2 FNYEAQ. This CDR3 region has 15 residues. The germline V and J ends were trimmed by 1 base and 1 base, with 8 bases remaining between them. Here the CDR3 DNA reads TGTGCCAGCAGCTTAGGGTACGGGTCTGGAAACACCATATATTTT. Encoded protein: CASSLGYGSGNTIYF.

Ten or more counts support this clone. The genes are TRBV28 and TRBJ1-2; D ambiguous. Between the trimmed V and J ends, which lost 10 bases and 4 bases, there was a span of 16 bases. The CDR3 has 13 amino acids. Germline lookup yields CDR1 MDHEN and CDR2 SYDVKM. This chain's CDR3 is CATYDLRGYGYTF. The CDR3 nucleotides are TGTGCCACCTATGATCTTCGGGGCTATGGCTACACCTTC.

In regard to this clone: The junction does not match germline at one end; this may be a read error. The genes are TRBV6-2 or TRBV6-3 and TRBJ2-3; D perhaps matches TRBD2 (5 bases). Germline CDR1 reads MNHEY; CDR2 reads SVGEGT. There are 14 residues in the CDR3. The CDR3 loop is CASSYSSGKYTQYF. CDR3 bases: TGCGCCAGCAGTTACTCGTCGGGGAAATATACGCAGTATTTT.

In its sample, this clone was seen many times. This chain joins TRBV9 and TRBJ2-7; D remains ambiguous. Germline CDR1 is SGDLS and CDR2 is YYNGEE. Trimming cost V 0 bases and J 6 bases, with 10 bases left between them. The CDR3 length is 13 residues. CDR3 residues: CASSVGGKTEQYF. Written as DNA, the CDR3 is TGTGCCAGCAGCGTAGGGGGAAAAACCGAGCAGTACTTC.

In this sample, this clone turned up many times. This rearrangement joins TRBV28 to TRBJ1-6, with 9 positions matching TRBD1. V gave up 6 bases and J gave up 6 bases; unmatched junction bases: 6. Germline V lookup: CDR1 MDHEN, CDR2 SYDVKM. This CDR3 has 15 residues. The CDR3 loop is CASRTGTGSNSPLHF. CDR3 nucleotides: TGTGCCAGCAGGACCGGGACAGGGTCTAATTCACCCCTCCACTTT.

This clone has at least ten counts. The CDR3 protein is CASSGHTGGGLGAQYF. The CDR3 DNA reads TGTGCCAGCAGCGGTCACACCGGGGGGGGGCTGGGGGCCCAGTACTTC. The chain uses TRBV2 and TRBJ2-5; 8 positions match TRBD2. After removal of 6 bases from V and 9 bases from J, the junction contained 18 bases not matched to a gene. CDR1 and CDR2 from the germline V gene are SNHLY and FYNNEI. This CDR3 spans 16 amino acids.

This clone was detected only a few times. Here the CDR3 DNA reads TGTGCCAGCAGCCCCCGGGGCAGGGGCCCGGGGGTTCAGTACTTC. Residues: CASSPRGRGPGVQYF. The V gene is TRBV7-9, the J gene TRBJ2-4, with D perhaps given as TRBD1 or TRBD2 (6 bases each). CDR1 and CDR2 from the germline V gene are SEHNR and FQNEAQ (reference sequence). The CDR3 length is 15 residues. The ends were cut back, 5 bases at V and 11 bases at J, with 22 bases in the middle.

This clone came up a few times. One end of the junction fails to match germline, which may point to a read error. Other DNA sequences in this sample translate to the same CDR3. The chain carries TRBV6-1 and TRBJ1-2; a weak D match, TRBD1 (5 bases). This CDR3 comprises 12 residues. CDR1 and CDR2 (germline): MNHNS, SASEGT. The CDR3 here is CASSQGGRGYTF. DNA for the CDR3: TGTGCCAGCAGCCAAGGCGGGAGGGGATACACCTTT.

There are many counts of this clone. This chain uses TRBV27 with TRBJ2-7; TRBD1 is a possible D gene (5 bases). Trimming left V 0 bases short and J 2 bases short, with 8 bases between. The CDR3 is 14 residues long. The germline CDR1 and CDR2 sequences are MNHEY and SMNVEV (reference sequence). CDR3 region: CASSLSSGTYEQYF. DNA for the CDR3: TGTGCCAGCAGTTTATCGTCAGGGACCTACGAGCAGTACTTC.

For this clone: Here the CDR3 omits its conserved ending phenylalanine or tryptophan, so a read error is the likely source. V and J are TRBV18 and TRBJ1-4; tentative D call: TRBD1 (5 bases). CDR1 and CDR2 from the germline V gene are KGHSH and LQKENI. The V gene lost 10 bases and the J gene lost 8 bases, with 17 bases spanning the gap. The CDR3 is made up of 13 amino acids. CDR3 sequence: CANSPGGREKLFL. The CDR3 nucleotides read TGTGCCAACTCCCCGGGGGGGAGAGAAAAACTGTTTCTT.